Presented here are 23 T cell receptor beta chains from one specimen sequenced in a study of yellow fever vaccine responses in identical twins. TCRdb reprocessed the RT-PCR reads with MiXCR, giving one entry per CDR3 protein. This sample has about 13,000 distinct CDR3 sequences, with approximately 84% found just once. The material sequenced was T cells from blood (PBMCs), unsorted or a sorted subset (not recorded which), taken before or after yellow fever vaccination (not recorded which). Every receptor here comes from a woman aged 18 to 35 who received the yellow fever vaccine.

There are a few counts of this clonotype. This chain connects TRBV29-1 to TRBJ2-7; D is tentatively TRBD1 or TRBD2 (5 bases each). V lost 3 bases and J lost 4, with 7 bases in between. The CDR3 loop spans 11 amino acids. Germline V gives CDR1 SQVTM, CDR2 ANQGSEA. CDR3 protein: CSVEGPYEQYF. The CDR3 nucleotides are TGCAGCGTTGAGGGACCTTACGAGCAGTACTTC.

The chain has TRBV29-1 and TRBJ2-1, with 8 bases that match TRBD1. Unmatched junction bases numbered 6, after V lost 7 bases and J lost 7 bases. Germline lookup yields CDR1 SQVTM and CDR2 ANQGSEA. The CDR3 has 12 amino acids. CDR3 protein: CSATGVRNEQFF. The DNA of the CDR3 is TGCAGCGCGACAGGGGTGAGAAATGAGCAGTTCTTC.

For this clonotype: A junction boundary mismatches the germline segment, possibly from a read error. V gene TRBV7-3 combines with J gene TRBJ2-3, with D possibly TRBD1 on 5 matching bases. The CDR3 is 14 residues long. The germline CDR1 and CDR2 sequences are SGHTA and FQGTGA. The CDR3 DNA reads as TGTGCCAGCAGCTTGACAGAGGTGCTAGATACGCAGTACTTT. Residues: CASSLTEVLDTQYF.

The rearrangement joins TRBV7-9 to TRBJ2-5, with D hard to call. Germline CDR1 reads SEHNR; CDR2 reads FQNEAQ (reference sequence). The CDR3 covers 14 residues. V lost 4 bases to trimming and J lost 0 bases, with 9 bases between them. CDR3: CASSSAANQETQYF. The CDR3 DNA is TGTGCCAGCAGCTCCGCGGCCAACCAAGAGACCCAGTACTTC. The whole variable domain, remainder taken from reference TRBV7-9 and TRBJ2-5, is DTGVSQNPRHKITKRGQNVTFRCDPISEHNRLYWYRQTLGQGPEFLTYFQNEAQLEKSRLLSDRFSAERPKGSFSTLEIQRTEQGDSAMYLCASSSAANQETQYFGPGTRLLVL.

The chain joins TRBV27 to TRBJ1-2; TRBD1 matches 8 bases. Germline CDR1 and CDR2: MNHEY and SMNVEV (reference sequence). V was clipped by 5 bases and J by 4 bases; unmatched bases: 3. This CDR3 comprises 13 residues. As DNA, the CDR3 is TGTGCCAGCAGTAAGACAGGGGCCTATGGCTACACCTTC. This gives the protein CASSKTGAYGYTF.

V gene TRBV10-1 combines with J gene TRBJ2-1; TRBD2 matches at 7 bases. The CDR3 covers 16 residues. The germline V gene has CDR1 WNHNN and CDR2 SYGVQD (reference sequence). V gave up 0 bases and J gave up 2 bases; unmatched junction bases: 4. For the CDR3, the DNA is TGCGCCAGCAGTGAGTCGTTGGGGGGGGCCTACAATGAGCAGTTCTTC. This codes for CASSESLGGAYNEQFF.

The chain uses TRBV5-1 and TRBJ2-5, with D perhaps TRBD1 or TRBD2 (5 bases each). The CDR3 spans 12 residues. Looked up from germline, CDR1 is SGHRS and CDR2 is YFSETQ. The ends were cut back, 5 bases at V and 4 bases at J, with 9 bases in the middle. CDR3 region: CASSRDAETQYF. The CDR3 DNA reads TGCGCCAGCAGTCGGGACGCAGAGACCCAGTACTTC.

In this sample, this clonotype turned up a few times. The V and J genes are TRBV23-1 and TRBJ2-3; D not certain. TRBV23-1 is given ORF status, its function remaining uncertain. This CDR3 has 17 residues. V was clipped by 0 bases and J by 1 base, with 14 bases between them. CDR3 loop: CASSQSGGHSRTDTQYF. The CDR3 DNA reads TGCGCCAGCAGTCAATCGGGTGGGCACTCGCGCACAGATACGCAGTATTTT.

DNA for the CDR3: TGTGCCAGCAGCTTTGGCAGGGTCCCAGATACGCAGTATTTT. This translates into CASSFGRVPDTQYF. The V call is TRBV7-9, the J call TRBJ2-3; D is perhaps TRBD1 (5 bases). Between the trimmed V and J ends, which lost 3 bases and 4 bases, there was a span of 11 bases. Germline lookup yields CDR1 SEHNR and CDR2 FQNEAQ (reference sequence). The CDR3 sequence is 14 residues long.

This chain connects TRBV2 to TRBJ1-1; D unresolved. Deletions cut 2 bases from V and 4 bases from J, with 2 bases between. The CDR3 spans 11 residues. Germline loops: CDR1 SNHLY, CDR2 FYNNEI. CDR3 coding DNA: TGTGCCAGCAGTGAAACCACTGAAGCTTTCTTT. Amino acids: CASSETTEAFF.

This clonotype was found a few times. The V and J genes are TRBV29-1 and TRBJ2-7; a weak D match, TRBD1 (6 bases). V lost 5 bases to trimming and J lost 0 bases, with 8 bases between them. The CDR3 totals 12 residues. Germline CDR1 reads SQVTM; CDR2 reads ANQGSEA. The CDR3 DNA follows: TGCAGCGTTCGGACAGACTCCTACGAGCAGTACTTC. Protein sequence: CSVRTDSYEQYF.

CDR3 sequence reads: CSVGSSYEQYF. The CDR3 coding sequence is TGCAGCGTTGGGTCGTCCTACGAGCAGTACTTC. V usage is TRBV29-1 and J usage is TRBJ2-7, with D unclear. V was clipped by 4 bases and J by 1 base, with 5 bases between them. The CDR3 contains 11 residues. The germline gives CDR1 SQVTM, CDR2 ANQGSEA.

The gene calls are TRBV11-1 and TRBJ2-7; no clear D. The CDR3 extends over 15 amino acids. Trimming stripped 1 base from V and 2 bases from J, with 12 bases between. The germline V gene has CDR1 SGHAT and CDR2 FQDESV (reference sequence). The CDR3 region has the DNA TGTGCCAGCAGCTTAGGTAGCAGTAATACCTACGAGCAGTACTTC. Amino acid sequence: CASSLGSSNTYEQYF.

CDR3 residues: CASSGTGGSQETQYF. The DNA for the CDR3 is TGTGCCAGCAGCGGGACAGGGGGGTCCCAAGAGACCCAGTACTTC. This sequence joins TRBV6-1 and TRBJ2-5; 11 nucleotides agree with TRBD1. With V trimmed by 6 bases and J by 1 base, 4 bases remained unmatched. CDR1 and CDR2 (germline): MNHNS, SASEGT. The CDR3 consists of 15 residues.

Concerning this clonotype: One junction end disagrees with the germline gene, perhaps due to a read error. CDR3 sequence reads: CSVTMTGADTQFF. The CDR3 nucleotides are TGCAGCGTTACAATGACAGGGGCAGATACGCAGTTTTTT. This rearrangement joins TRBV29-1 to TRBJ2-3, with TRBD1 matching over 8 bases. There are 13 residues in the CDR3. The V gene's germline CDR1 is SQVTM and CDR2 ANQGSEA.

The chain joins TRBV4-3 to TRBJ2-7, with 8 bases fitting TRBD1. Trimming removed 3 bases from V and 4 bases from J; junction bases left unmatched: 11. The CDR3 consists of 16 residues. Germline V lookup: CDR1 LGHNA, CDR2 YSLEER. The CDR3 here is CASSQSLGQGAYEQYF. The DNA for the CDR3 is TGCGCCAGCAGCCAGTCCCTTGGGCAGGGGGCTTACGAGCAGTACTTC.

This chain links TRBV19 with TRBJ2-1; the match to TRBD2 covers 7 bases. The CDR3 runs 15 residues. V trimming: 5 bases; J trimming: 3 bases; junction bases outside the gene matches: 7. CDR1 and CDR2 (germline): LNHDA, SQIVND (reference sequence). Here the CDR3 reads CASSERPSGYNEQFF. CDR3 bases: TGTGCCAGTAGTGAGAGACCTAGCGGCTACAATGAGCAGTTCTTC.

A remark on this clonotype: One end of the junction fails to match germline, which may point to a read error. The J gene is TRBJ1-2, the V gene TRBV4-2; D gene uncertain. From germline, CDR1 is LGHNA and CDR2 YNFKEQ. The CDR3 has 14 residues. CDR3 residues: CANSQDHKNYGYTF. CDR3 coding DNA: TGTGCCAACAGCCAAGATCATAAAAACTATGGCTACACCTTC.

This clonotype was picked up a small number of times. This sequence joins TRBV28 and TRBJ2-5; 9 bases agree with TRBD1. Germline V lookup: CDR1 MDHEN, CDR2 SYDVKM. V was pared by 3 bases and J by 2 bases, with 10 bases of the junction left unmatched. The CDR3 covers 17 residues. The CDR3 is CASSLWLTGGDQETQYF. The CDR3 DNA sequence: TGTGCCAGCAGTTTGTGGTTGACAGGGGGTGATCAAGAGACCCAGTACTTC.

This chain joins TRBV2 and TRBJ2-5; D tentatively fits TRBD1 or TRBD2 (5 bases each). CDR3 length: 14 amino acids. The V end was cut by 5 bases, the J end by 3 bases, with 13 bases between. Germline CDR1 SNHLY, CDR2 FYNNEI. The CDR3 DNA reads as TGTGCCAGCAGTCCGGGACCGCTGGAAGAGACCCAGTACTTC. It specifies CASSPGPLEETQYF.

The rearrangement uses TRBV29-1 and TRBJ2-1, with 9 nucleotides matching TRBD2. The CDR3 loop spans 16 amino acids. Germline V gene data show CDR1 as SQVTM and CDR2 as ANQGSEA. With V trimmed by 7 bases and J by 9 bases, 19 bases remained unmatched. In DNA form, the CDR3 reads TGCAGCGCCCCTACAATCGGCGGGAGGGCCGGTGGTGAGCAGTTCTTC. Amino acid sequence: CSAPTIGGRAGGEQFF.

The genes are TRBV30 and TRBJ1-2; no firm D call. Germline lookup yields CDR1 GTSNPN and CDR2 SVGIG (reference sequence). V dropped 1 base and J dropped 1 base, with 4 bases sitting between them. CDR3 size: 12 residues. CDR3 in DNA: TGTGCCTGGAGTGACAATAACTATGGCTACACCTTC. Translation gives CAWSDNNYGYTF.

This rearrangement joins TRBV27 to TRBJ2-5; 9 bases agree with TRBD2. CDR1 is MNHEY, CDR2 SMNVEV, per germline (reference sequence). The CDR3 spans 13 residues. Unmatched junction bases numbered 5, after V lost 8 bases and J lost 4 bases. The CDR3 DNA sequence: TGTGCCAGCTGGGCTAGCGGGGTAGAGACCCAGTACTTC. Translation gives CASWASGVETQYF.